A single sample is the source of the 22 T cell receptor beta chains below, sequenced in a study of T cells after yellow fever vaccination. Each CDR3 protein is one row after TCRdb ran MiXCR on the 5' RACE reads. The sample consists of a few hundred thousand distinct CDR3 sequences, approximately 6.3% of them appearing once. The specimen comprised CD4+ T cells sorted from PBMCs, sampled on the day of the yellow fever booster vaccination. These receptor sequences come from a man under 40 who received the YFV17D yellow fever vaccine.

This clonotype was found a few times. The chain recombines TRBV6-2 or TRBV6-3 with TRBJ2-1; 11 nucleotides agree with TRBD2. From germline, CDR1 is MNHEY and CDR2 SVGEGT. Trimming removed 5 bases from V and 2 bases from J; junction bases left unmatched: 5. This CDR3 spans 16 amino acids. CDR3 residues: CASSTRSGRAYNEQFF. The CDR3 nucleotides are TGTGCCAGCAGTACCCGTAGCGGGAGGGCCTACAATGAGCAGTTCTTC.

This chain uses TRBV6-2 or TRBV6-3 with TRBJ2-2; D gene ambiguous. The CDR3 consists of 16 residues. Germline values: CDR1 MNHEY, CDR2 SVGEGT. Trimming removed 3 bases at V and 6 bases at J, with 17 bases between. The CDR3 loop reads CASSYRQLFNSGELFF. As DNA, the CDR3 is TGTGCCAGCAGTTATCGGCAGCTCTTTAATTCCGGGGAGCTGTTTTTT.

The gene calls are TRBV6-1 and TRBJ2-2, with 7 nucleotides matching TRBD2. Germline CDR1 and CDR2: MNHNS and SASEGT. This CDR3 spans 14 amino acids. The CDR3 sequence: CVISGWEGTGELFF. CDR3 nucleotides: TGTGTCATTTCCGGATGGGAGGGCACCGGGGAGCTGTTTTTT.

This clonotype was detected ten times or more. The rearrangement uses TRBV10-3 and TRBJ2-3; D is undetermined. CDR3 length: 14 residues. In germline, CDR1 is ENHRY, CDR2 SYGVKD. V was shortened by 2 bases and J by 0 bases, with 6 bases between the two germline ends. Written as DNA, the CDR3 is TGTGCCATCAGTGAGCCCGGGAGCACAGATACGCAGTATTTT. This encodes CAISEPGSTDTQYF.

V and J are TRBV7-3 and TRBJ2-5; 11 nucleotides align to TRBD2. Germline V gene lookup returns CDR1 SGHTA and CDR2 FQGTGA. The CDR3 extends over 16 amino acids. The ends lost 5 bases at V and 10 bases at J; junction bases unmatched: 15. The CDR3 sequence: CASSPTIAGGKIDQYF. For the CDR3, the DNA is TGTGCCAGCAGCCCGACGATAGCGGGAGGGAAGATCGACCAGTACTTC.

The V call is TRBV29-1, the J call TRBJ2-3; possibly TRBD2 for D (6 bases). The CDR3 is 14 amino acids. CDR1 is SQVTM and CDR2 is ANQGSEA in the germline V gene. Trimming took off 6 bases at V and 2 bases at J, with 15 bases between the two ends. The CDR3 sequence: CSVGSSGHTDTQYF. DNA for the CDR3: TGCAGCGTCGGCTCCAGCGGGCACACAGATACGCAGTATTTT.

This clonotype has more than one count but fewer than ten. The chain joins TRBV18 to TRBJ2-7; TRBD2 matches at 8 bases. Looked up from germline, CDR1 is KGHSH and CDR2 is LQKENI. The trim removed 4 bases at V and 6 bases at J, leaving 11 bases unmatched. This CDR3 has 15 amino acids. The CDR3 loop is CASSLGTGTSGEQYF. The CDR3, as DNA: TGTGCCAGCTCACTAGGAACCGGGACTAGTGGCGAGCAGTACTTC.

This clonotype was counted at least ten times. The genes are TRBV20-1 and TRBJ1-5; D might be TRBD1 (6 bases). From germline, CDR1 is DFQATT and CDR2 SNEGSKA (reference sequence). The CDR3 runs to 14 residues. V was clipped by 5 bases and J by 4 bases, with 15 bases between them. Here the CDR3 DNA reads TGCAGTGCTCCCCCGGGGGGCCAGAATCAGCCCCAGCATTTT. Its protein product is CSAPPGGQNQPQHF.

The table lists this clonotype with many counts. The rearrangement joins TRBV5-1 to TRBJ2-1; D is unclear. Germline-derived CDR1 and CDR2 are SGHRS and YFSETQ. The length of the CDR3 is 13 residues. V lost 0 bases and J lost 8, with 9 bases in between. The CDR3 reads CASSLAGTDEQFF. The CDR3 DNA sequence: TGCGCCAGCAGCTTGGCAGGTACAGATGAGCAGTTCTTC.

This CDR3 is CASSFPRQVETQYF. The CDR3 DNA reads TGTGCCAGCAGCTTTCCGAGACAGGTGGAGACCCAGTACTTC. The chain carries TRBV7-2 and TRBJ2-5; possibly TRBD1 for D (6 bases). With 3 bases removed from V and 5 bases from J, the gap between germline ends came to 13 bases. Per the germline V gene, CDR1 is SGHTA and CDR2 is FQGNSA. The CDR3 contains 14 residues.

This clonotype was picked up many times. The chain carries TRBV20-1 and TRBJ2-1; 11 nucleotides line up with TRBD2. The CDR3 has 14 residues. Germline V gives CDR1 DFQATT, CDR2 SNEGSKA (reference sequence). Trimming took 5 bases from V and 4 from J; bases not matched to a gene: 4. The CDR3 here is CSALGLAVYNEQFF. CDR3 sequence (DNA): TGCAGTGCTCTGGGACTAGCGGTATACAATGAGCAGTTCTTC.

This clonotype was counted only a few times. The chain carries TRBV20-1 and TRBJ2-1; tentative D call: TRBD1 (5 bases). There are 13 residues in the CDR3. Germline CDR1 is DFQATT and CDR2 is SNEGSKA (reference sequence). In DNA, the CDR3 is TGCATGTCGAGCAGGGATCCCAATAATGAGCAGTTCTTC. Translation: CMSSRDPNNEQFF.

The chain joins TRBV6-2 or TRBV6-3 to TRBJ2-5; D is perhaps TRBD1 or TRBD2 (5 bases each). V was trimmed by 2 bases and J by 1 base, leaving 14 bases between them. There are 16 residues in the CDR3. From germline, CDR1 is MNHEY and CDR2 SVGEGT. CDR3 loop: CASSYRGGSTQETQYF. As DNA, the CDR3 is TGTGCCAGCAGTTACCGGGGCGGCAGTACCCAAGAGACCCAGTACTTC.

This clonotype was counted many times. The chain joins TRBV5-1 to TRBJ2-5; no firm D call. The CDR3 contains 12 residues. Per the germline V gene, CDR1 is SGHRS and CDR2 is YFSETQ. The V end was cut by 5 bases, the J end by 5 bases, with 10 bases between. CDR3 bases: TGCGCCAGCAGGGTGACAATGGAGACCCAGTACTTC. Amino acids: CASRVTMETQYF.

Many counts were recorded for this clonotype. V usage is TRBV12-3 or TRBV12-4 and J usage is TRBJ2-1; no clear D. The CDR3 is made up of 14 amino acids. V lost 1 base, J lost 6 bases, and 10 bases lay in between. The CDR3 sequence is CASSLGALSNEQFF. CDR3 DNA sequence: TGTGCCAGCAGTTTAGGGGCCCTTAGCAATGAGCAGTTCTTC.

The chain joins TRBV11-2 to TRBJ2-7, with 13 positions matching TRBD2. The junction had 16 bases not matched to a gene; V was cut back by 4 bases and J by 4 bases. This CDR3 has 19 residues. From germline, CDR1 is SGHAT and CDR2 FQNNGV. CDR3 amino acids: CASSSQRQRTSGSLYEQYF. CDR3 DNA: TGTGCCAGCAGCTCCCAGAGGCAGCGGACTAGCGGGAGTTTGTACGAGCAGTACTTC.

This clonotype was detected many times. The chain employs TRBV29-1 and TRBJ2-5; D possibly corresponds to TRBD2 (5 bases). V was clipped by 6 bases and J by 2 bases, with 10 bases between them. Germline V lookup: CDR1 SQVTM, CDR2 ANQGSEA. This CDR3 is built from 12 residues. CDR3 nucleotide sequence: TGCAGCGTGGCCCGGGGACAAGAGACCCAGTACTTC. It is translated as CSVARGQETQYF. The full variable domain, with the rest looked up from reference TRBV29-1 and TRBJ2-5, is SAVISQKPSRDICQRGTSLTIQCQVDSQVTMMFWYRQQPGQSLTLIATANQGSEATYESGFVIDKFPISRPNLTFSTLTVSNMSPEDSSIYLCSVARGQETQYFGPGTRLLVL.

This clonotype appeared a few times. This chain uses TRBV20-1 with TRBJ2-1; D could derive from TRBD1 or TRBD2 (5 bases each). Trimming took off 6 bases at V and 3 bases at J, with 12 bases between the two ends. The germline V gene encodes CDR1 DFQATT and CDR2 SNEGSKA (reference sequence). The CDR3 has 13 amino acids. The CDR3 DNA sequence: TGCAGTGCCAAAAGGGACCACTACAATGAGCAGTTCTTC. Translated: CSAKRDHYNEQFF.

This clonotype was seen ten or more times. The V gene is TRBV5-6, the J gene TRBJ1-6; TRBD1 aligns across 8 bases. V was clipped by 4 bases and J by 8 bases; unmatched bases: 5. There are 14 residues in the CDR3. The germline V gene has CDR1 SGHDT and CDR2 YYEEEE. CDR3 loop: CASSPRQGYSPLHF. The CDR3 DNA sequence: TGTGCCAGCAGCCCTCGACAGGGGTATTCACCCCTCCACTTT.

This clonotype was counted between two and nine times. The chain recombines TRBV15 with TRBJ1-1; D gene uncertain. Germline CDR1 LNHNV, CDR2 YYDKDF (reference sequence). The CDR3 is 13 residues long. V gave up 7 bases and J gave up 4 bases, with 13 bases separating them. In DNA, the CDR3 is TGTGCCACCACCCTTGCTCCTGGCACTGAAGCTTTCTTT. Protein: CATTLAPGTEAFF. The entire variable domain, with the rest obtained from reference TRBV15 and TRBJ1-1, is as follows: DAMVIQNPRYQVTQFGKPVTLSCSQTLNHNVMYWYQQKSSQAPKLLFHYYDKDFNNEADTPDNFQSRRPNTSFCFLDIRSPGLGDTAMYLCATTLAPGTEAFFGQGTRLTVV.

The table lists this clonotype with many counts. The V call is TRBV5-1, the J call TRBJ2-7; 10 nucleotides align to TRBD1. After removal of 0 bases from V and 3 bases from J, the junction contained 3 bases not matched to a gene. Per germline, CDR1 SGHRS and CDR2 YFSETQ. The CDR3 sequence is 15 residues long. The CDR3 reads CASSLAGQGGYEQYF. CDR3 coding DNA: TGCGCCAGCAGCTTGGCCGGACAGGGGGGCTACGAGCAGTACTTC.

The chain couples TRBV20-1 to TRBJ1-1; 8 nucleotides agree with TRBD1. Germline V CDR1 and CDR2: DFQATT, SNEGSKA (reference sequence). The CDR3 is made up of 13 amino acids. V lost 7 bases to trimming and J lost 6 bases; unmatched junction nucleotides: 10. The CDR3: CSVRRGTGAEAFF. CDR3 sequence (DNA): TGCAGTGTCCGTCGTGGGACAGGTGCTGAAGCTTTCTTT.